The clone carrying this TCR beta chain was seen more than once but under ten times. Its antigen is still unknown. The sample belongs to a study of T cells after yellow fever vaccination. Study-wide results and caveats: CD4 and CD8 compartments shared a small share of clonotypes. Reappearing after the booster were most of the clones from primary vaccination (roughly 95% CD4, 85% to 90% CD8).

TCRdb passed the 5' RACE reads through MiXCR, listing each CDR3 protein once. The table lists over 130,000 distinct CDR3 sequences, over 7% of them singletons. This CDR3 spans 15 amino acids. V dropped 7 bases and J dropped 5; count of bases not matched to a gene: 13. The germline gives CDR1 MDHEN, CDR2 SYDVKM. The TCR comes from a man aged 30 to 39 who received the YFV17D yellow fever vaccine. Sequencing used CD4+ T cells sorted from PBMCs, obtained 5 days after the yellow fever booster vaccination. V usage is TRBV28 and J usage is TRBJ2-7; 8 nucleotides match TRBD1. CDR3 coding DNA: TGTGCCAGCAAATTGCCAGGACAGGGCGTGAACGAGCAGTACTTC. It codes for CASKLPGQGVNEQYF.